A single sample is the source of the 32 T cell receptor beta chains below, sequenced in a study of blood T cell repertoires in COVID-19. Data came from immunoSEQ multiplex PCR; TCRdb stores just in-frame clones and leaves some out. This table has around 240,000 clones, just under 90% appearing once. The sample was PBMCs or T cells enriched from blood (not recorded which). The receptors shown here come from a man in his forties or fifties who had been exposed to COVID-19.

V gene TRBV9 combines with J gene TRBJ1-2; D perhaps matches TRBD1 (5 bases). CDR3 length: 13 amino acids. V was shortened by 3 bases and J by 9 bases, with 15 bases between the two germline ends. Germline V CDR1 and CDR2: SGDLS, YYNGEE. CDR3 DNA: TGTGCCAGCAGCGGACGAGGGGAGGGTCGCTACACCTTC. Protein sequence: CASSGRGEGRYTF.

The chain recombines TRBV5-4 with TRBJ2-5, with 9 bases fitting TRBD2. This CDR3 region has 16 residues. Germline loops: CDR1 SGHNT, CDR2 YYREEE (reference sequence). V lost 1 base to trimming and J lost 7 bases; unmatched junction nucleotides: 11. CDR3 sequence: CASSLTLAGVQRTQYF. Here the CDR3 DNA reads TGTGCCAGCAGCTTGACGTTAGCGGGGGTCCAAAGGACCCAGTACTTC.

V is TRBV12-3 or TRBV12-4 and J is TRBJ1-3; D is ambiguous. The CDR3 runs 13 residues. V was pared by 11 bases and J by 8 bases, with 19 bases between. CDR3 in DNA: TGTGCCGTAAGGTTGGCGGCTAGTCACACCATATATTTT. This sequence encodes CAVRLAASHTIYF.

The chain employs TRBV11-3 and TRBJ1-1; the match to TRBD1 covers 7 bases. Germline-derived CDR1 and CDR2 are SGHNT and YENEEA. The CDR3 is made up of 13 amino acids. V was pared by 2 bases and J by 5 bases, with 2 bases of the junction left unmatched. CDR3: CASSLSRGTEAFF. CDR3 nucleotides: TGTGCCAGCAGCTTATCCAGGGGGACTGAAGCTTTCTTT.

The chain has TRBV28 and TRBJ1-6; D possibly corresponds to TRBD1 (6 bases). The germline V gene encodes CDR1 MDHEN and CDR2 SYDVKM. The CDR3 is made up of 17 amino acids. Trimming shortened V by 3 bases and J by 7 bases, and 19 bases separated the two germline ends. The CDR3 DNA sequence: TGTGCCAGCAGTTTTCCCCAGGGGCAGGTTTGGAATTCACCCCTCCACTTT. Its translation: CASSFPQGQVWNSPLHF.

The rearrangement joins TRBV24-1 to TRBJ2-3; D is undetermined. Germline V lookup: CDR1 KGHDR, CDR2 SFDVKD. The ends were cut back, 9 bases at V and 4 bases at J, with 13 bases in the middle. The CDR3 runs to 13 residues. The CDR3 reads CATSIGGADTQYF. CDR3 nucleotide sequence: TGTGCCACCTCTATCGGCGGCGCAGATACGCAGTATTTT.

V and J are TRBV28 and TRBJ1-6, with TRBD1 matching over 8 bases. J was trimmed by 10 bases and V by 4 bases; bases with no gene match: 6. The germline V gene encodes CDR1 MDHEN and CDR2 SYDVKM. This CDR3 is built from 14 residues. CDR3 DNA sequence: TGTGCCAGCAGTTCGGACAGGGTAGGATCACCCCTCCACTTT. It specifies CASSSDRVGSPLHF.

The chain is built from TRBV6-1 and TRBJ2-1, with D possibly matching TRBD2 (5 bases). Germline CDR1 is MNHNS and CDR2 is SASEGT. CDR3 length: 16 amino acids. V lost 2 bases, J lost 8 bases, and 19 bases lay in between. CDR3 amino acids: CASSELPPGVTDEQFF. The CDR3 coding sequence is TGTGCCAGCAGTGAACTCCCCCCCGGGGTTACCGATGAGCAGTTCTTC.

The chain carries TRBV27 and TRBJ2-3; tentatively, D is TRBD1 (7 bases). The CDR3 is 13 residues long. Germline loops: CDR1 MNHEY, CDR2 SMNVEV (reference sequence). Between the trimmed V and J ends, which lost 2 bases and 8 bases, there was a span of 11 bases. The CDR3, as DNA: TGTGCCAGCAGTTTAACGCAGGGGGGTACGCAGTATTTT. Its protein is CASSLTQGGTQYF.

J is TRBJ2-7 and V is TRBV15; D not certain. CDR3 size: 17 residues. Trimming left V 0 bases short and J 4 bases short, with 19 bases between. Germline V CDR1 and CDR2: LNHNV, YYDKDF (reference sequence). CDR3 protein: CATSRDRRHSAIYEQYF. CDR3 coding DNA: TGTGCCACCAGCAGAGATCGAAGACATTCAGCTATTTACGAGCAGTACTTC.

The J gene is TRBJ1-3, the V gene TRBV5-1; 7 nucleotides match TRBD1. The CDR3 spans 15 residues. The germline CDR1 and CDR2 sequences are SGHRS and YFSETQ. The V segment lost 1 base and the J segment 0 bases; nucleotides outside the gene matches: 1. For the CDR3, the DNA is TGCGCCAGCAGCTTGTCAGGGGGCTCTGGAAACACCATATATTTT. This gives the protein CASSLSGGSGNTIYF.

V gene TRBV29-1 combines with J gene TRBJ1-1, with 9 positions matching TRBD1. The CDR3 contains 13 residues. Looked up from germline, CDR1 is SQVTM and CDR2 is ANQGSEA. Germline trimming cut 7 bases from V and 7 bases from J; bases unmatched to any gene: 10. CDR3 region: CSGVTGGLVEAFF. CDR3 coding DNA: TGCAGCGGAGTCACAGGGGGCCTTGTTGAAGCTTTCTTT.

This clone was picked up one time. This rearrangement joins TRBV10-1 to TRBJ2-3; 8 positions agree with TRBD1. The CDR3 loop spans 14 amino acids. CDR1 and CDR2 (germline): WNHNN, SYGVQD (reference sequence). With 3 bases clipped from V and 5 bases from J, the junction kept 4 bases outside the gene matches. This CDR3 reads CASSELQGEDTQYF. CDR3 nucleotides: TGCGCCAGCAGTGAACTACAGGGGGAAGATACGCAGTATTTT.

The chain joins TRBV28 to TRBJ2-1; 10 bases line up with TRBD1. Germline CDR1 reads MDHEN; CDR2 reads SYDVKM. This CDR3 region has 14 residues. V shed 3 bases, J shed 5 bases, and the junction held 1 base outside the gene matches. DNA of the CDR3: TGTGCCAGCAGTTTGGGGACAGGGGACAATGAGCAGTTCTTC. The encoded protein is CASSLGTGDNEQFF.

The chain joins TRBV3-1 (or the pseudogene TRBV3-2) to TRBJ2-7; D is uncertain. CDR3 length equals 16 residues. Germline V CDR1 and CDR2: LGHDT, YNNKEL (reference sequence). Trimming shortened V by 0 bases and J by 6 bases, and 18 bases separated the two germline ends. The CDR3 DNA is TGTGCCAGCAGCCAAGAGTTGATAACAGCCTCGGCCGAGCAGTACTTC. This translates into CASSQELITASAEQYF.

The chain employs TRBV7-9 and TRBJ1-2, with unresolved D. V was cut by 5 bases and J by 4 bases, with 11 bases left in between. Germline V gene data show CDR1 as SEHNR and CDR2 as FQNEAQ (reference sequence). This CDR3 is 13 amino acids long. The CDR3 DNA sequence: TGTGCCAGCAGCCCCTACCCGGTCTATGGCTACACCTTC. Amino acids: CASSPYPVYGYTF.

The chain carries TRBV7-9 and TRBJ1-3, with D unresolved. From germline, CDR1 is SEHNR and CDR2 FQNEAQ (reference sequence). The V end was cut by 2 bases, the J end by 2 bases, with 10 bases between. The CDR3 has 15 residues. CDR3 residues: CASSLLGGTGNTIYF. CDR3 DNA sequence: TGTGCCAGCAGCTTACTGGGAGGTACTGGAAACACCATATATTTT.

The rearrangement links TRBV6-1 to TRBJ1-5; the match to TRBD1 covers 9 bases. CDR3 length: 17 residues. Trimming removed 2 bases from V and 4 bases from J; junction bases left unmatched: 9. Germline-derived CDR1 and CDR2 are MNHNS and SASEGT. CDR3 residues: CASSEPGTGRRNQPQHF. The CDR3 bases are TGTGCCAGCAGTGAACCGGGGACAGGGAGGCGAAATCAGCCCCAGCATTTT.

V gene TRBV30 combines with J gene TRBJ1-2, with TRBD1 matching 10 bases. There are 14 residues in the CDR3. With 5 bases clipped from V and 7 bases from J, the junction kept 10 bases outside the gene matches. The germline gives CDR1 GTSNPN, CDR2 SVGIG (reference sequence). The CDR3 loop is CAWGGLDRGFGYTF. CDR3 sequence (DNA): TGTGCCTGGGGAGGATTGGACAGGGGGTTTGGCTACACCTTC.

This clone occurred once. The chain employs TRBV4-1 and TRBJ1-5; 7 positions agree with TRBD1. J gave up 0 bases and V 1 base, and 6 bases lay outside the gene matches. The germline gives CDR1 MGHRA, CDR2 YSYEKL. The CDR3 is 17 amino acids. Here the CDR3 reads CASSQVGGRVSNQPQHF. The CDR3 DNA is TGCGCCAGCAGCCAAGTAGGGGGCAGGGTTAGCAATCAGCCCCAGCATTTT.

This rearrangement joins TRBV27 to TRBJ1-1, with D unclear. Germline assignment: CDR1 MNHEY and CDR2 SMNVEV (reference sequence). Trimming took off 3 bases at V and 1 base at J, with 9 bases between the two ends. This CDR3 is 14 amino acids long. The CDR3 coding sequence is TGTGCCAGCAGTTTCAGTACCAGGAACACTGAAGCTTTCTTT. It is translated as CASSFSTRNTEAFF.

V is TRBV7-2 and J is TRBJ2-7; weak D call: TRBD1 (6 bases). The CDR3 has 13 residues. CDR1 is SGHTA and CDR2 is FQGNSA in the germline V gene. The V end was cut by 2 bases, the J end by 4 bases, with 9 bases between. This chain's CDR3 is CASSLRTEYEQYF. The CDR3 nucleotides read TGTGCCAGCAGCTTAAGGACAGAATACGAGCAGTACTTC.

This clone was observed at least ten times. CDR3 DNA: TGTGCCAGCAGTTCCCGGGACACGCCCGTGAACGAGCAGTACTTC. Protein: CASSSRDTPVNEQYF. The chain links TRBV6-5 to TRBJ2-7; TRBD1 might be the D (6 bases). The CDR3 totals 15 residues. Germline V gene lookup returns CDR1 MNHEY and CDR2 SVGAGI. Trimming took 4 bases from V and 5 from J, leaving 18 bases between them.

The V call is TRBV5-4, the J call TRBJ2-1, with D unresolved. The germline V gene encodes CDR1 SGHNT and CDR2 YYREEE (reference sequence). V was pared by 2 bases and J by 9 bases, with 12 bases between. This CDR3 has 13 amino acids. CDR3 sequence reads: CASSLQRMGEQFF. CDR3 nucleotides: TGTGCCAGCAGCTTACAGAGAATGGGTGAGCAGTTCTTC.

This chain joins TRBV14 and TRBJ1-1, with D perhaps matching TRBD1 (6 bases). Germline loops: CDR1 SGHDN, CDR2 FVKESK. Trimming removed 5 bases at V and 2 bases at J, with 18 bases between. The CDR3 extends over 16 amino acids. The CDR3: CASSRTPGTYNTEAFF. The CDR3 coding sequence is TGTGCCAGCAGCAGAACTCCCGGGACATATAACACTGAAGCTTTCTTT.

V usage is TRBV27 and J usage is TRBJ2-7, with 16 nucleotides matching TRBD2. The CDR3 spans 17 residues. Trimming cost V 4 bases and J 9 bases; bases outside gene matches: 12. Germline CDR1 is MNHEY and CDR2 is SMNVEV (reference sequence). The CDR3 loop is CASSSYAGTSGGVGQYF. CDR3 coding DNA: TGTGCCAGCAGTTCATATGCCGGGACTAGCGGGGGGGTCGGGCAGTACTTC.

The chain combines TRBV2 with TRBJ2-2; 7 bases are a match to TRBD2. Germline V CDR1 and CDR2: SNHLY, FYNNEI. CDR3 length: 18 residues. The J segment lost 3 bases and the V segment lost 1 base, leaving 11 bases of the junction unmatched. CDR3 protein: CASSEVLGRTTDTGELFF. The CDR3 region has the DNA TGTGCCAGCAGTGAAGTTCTCGGGAGGACGACCGACACCGGGGAGCTGTTTTTT.

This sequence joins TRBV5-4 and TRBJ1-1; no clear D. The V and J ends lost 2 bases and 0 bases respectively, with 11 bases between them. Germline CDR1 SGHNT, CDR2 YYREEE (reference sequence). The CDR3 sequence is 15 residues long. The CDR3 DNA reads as TGTGCCAGCAGCTTCGTCGTAGAGTTGAACACTGAAGCTTTCTTT. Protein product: CASSFVVELNTEAFF.

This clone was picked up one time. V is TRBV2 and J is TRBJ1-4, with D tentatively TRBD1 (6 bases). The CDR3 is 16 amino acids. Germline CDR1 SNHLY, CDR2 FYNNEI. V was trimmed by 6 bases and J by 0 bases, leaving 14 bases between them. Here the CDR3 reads CASRWTAVATNEKLFF. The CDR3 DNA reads TGTGCCAGCAGATGGACAGCAGTTGCAACTAATGAAAAACTGTTTTTT.

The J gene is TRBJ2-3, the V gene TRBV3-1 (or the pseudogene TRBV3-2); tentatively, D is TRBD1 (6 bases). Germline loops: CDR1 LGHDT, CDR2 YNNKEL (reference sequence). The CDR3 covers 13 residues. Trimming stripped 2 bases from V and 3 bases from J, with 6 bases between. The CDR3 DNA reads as TGTGCCAGCAGCCAACAGGGGACAGATACGCAGTATTTT. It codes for CASSQQGTDTQYF.

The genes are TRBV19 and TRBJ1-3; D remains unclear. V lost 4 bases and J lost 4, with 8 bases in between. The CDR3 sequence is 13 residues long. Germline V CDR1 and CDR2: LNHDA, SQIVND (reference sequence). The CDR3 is CASSTQAGNTIYF. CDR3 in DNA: TGTGCCAGTAGTACACAAGCGGGAAACACCATATATTTT.

The CDR3 DNA reads as TGTGCCAGCAGCTTCGGGACAGGGATAGCCTACGAGCAGTACTTC. Protein product: CASSFGTGIAYEQYF. The gene calls are TRBV7-2 and TRBJ2-7; 9 bases are a match to TRBD1. The CDR3 contains 15 residues. With 3 bases clipped from V and 2 bases from J, the junction kept 5 bases outside the gene matches. Germline V gene sequence: CDR1 SGHTA, CDR2 FQGNSA.